This entry lists 23 T cell receptor beta chains sequenced from one sample in a study of OX40 agonist ivuxolimab in advanced cancers. Receptors were amplified or captured by the immunoSEQ multiplex PCR assay. The immuneACCESS repertoire file appears here via TCRdb, limited to in-frame rearrangements. These files lack a portion of the clones; in checked studies, under half of the deficit traces to unresolved V genes, and the cause of the others is not known. In this sample the table shows tens of thousands of clones, roughly nine tenths of which occur a single time. The top ten constitute about 4% of the sample. The sample here was CD4+ or CD8+ T cells sorted from blood, taken in a trial of the OX40 agonist ivuxolimab. These receptors all come from an adult with an advanced solid tumor such as melanoma, head and neck, liver or kidney cancer.

The chain couples TRBV29-1 to TRBJ1-2, with a possible D match to TRBD1 (5 bases). There are 14 residues in the CDR3. V was pared by 4 bases and J by 0 bases, with 12 bases between. Germline CDR1 reads SQVTM; CDR2 reads ANQGSEA. CDR3 protein: CSVVPGGSNYGYTF. The DNA for the CDR3 is TGCAGCGTTGTGCCCGGGGGGTCTAACTATGGCTACACCTTC. The full variable domain, in which reference TRBV29-1 and TRBJ1-2 provide the parts outside the CDR3, is SAVISQKPSRDICQRGTSLTIQCQVDSQVTMMFWYRQQPGQSLTLIATANQGSEATYESGFVIDKFPISRPNLTFSTLTVSNMSPEDSSIYLCSVVPGGSNYGYTFGSGTRLTVV.

This rearrangement joins TRBV6-5 to TRBJ2-1, with 9 positions matching TRBD2. Per germline, CDR1 MNHEY and CDR2 SVGAGI. The CDR3 extends over 14 amino acids. Trimming at V came to 6 bases and at J to 9 bases, leaving 9 bases not matched to a gene. CDR3 bases: TGTGCCAGCAGGGCGGGAGGGATCCTCGGTGAGCAGTTCTTC. As protein: CASRAGGILGEQFF.

The rearrangement joins TRBV6-1 to TRBJ2-2, with 9 positions matching TRBD1. Looked up from germline, CDR1 is MNHNS and CDR2 is SASEGT. V dropped 8 bases and J dropped 6; count of bases not matched to a gene: 4. The CDR3 is 13 residues long. DNA for the CDR3: TGTGCCAGCCGGACAGGGGTGCCCGGGGAGCTGTTTTTT. Translating gives CASRTGVPGELFF.

CDR3 sequence reads: CASSYGVFMNTEAFF. In nucleotides, the CDR3 is TGTGCCAGCAGCTATGGAGTTTTTATGAACACTGAAGCTTTCTTT. The chain combines TRBV6-6 with TRBJ1-1, with D uncertain. The CDR3 runs 15 residues. Trimming took off 6 bases at V and 0 bases at J, with 14 bases between the two ends. Germline assignment: CDR1 MNHNY and CDR2 SVGAGI (reference sequence).

The J gene is TRBJ1-2, the V gene TRBV14, with a tentative D call TRBD1 (5 bases). The V end lost 1 base, the J end lost 1 base, and 19 bases lay between the germline ends. Germline V CDR1 and CDR2: SGHDN, FVKESK. The CDR3 length is 18 residues. The CDR3 DNA reads as TGTGCCAGCAGCCAAGGATGGGACCCTGTCGATCTTAACTATGGCTACACCTTC. The encoded protein is CASSQGWDPVDLNYGYTF.

This chain connects TRBV9 to TRBJ2-2; 9 bases agree with TRBD2. The germline CDR1 and CDR2 sequences are SGDLS and YYNGEE. The CDR3 length is 17 residues. Trimming removed 4 bases from V and 3 bases from J; junction bases left unmatched: 10. Written as DNA, the CDR3 is TGTGCCAGCAGCCGCCTGCGGGGGGGCCTCGACACCGGGGAGCTGTTTTTT. Protein product: CASSRLRGGLDTGELFF.

This chain connects TRBV2 to TRBJ2-1; D may be TRBD1 (6 bases). Germline V gene sequence: CDR1 SNHLY, CDR2 FYNNEI. The CDR3 consists of 15 residues. The V and J ends lost 1 base and 4 bases respectively, with 11 bases between them. The CDR3 loop reads CASSEGQGRYNEQFF. DNA of the CDR3: TGTGCCAGCAGTGAAGGGCAGGGGCGATACAATGAGCAGTTCTTC.

The DNA of the CDR3 is TGCGCCAGCAGCCAAGGGTCCCCTGGCGGGGAAGCTTTCTTT. Residues: CASSQGSPGGEAFF. The rearrangement uses TRBV4-1 and TRBJ1-1, with no clear D. The V gene lost 1 base and the J gene lost 8 bases, with 14 bases spanning the gap. The V gene's germline CDR1 is MGHRA and CDR2 YSYEKL. The CDR3 has 14 residues.

Worth noting for this clone: This same CDR3 is encoded by further DNA sequences in the sample. The chain couples TRBV27 to TRBJ2-7; the match to TRBD2 covers 12 bases. This CDR3 region has 14 residues. The J segment lost 6 bases and the V segment lost 4 bases, leaving 4 bases of the junction unmatched. CDR1 MNHEY and CDR2 SMNVEV come from the germline V gene (reference sequence). The CDR3 DNA is TGTGCCAGCAGTTCCCTAGCGGGAGGGGGCGAGCAGTACTTC. Protein product: CASSSLAGGGEQYF.

The rearrangement links TRBV2 to TRBJ1-5; D remains ambiguous. The germline V gene has CDR1 SNHLY and CDR2 FYNNEI. Trimming pared 2 bases from V and 3 bases from J, leaving 8 bases between. The CDR3 runs 14 residues. For the CDR3, the DNA is TGTGCCAGCAGTGAAACCGGCCTCAATCAGCCCCAGCATTTT. As protein: CASSETGLNQPQHF.

The chain combines TRBV5-4 with TRBJ1-1; unclear D gene. Between the trimmed V and J ends, which lost 0 bases and 3 bases, there was a span of 12 bases. The germline V gene encodes CDR1 SGHNT and CDR2 YYREEE (reference sequence). The CDR3 has 15 amino acids. The CDR3: CASSLDTGRYTEAFF. In DNA, the CDR3 is TGTGCCAGCAGCTTGGACACGGGAAGGTACACTGAAGCTTTCTTT.

The V and J genes are TRBV13 and TRBJ1-1; 7 bases map to TRBD1. The CDR3 is 14 residues long. CDR1 PRHDT and CDR2 FYEKMQ come from the germline V gene (reference sequence). V was pared by 4 bases and J by 0 bases, with 2 bases of the junction left unmatched. The CDR3 sequence: CASSSDRVNTEAFF. CDR3 in DNA: TGTGCCAGCAGCTCCGACAGGGTGAACACTGAAGCTTTCTTT.

This chain uses TRBV5-1 with TRBJ1-5, with a weak D call TRBD1 (5 bases). Germline loops: CDR1 SGHRS, CDR2 YFSETQ. V lost 1 base and J 0 bases, leaving 26 bases between the germline ends. The CDR3 is 21 amino acids. The CDR3 DNA reads TGCGCCAGCAGCTTGTGGGATGTTGTAAGACAGACGAAAGATAGCAATCAGCCCCAGCATTTT. This codes for CASSLWDVVRQTKDSNQPQHF.

The chain uses TRBV6-1 and TRBJ2-7; unclear D gene. The CDR3 length is 14 residues. Trimming left V 1 base short and J 5 bases short, with 12 bases between. The V gene's germline CDR1 is MNHNS and CDR2 SASEGT. The CDR3 sequence: CASSEEGHRHEQYV. In DNA, the CDR3 is TGTGCCAGCAGTGAAGAAGGCCATCGACACGAGCAGTACGTC.

The rearrangement joins TRBV19 to TRBJ2-1, with D hard to call. V was trimmed by 1 base and J by 4 bases, leaving 8 bases between them. This CDR3 comprises 14 residues. In germline, CDR1 is LNHDA, CDR2 SQIVND (reference sequence). CDR3 in amino acids: CASSIGTAYNEQFF. CDR3 bases: TGTGCCAGTAGTATAGGGACGGCTTACAATGAGCAGTTCTTC.

The chain has TRBV6-6 and TRBJ2-5; D might be TRBD1 (6 bases). Germline V gene sequence: CDR1 MNHNY, CDR2 SVGAGI (reference sequence). The V gene lost 7 bases and the J gene lost 4 bases, with 16 bases spanning the gap. The CDR3 is 14 amino acids. CDR3 in amino acids: CASTSYRVAETQYF. CDR3 nucleotide sequence: TGTGCCAGCACCTCCTACAGGGTCGCAGAGACCCAGTACTTC.

This chain connects TRBV9 to TRBJ2-1; the D is unclear. V was clipped by 3 bases and J by 4 bases, with 11 bases between them. The CDR3 contains 14 residues. Looked up from germline, CDR1 is SGDLS and CDR2 is YYNGEE. CDR3 DNA sequence: TGTGCCAGCAGCGACGGTTTACCTTACAATGAGCAGTTCTTC. Protein: CASSDGLPYNEQFF.

Only one count was recorded for this clone. The chain recombines TRBV11-2 with TRBJ2-7; D might be TRBD2 (6 bases). V lost 5 bases and J 7 bases, leaving 9 bases between the germline ends. The CDR3 has 11 residues. Looked up from germline, CDR1 is SGHAT and CDR2 is FQNNGV. DNA for the CDR3: TGTGCCAGCAGCGGAGGACTAGAGCAGTACGTC. Translated, it gives CASSGGLEQYV.

This chain links TRBV19 with TRBJ2-5; 8 bases map to TRBD1. The CDR3 totals 18 residues. The germline V gene has CDR1 LNHDA and CDR2 SQIVND (reference sequence). V dropped 4 bases and J dropped 4; count of bases not matched to a gene: 17. The CDR3 coding sequence is TGTGCCAGTAGTACCATCCCTGGGGCAGGGGGCCTGGGAGAGACCCAGTACTTC. It is translated as CASSTIPGAGGLGETQYF.

V gene TRBV9 combines with J gene TRBJ2-7, with a tentative D call TRBD2 (5 bases). Trimming stripped 2 bases from V and 3 bases from J, with 9 bases between. Germline assignment: CDR1 SGDLS and CDR2 YYNGEE. The CDR3 contains 13 residues. CDR3 DNA sequence: TGTGCCAGCAGCGTTGATGGGAGCTACGAGCAGTACTTC. Its protein is CASSVDGSYEQYF. The full variable domain, its missing parts supplied by reference TRBV9 and TRBJ2-7, is DSGVTQTPKHLITATGQRVTLRCSPRSGDLSVYWYQQSLDQGLQFLIQYYNGEERAKGNILERFSAQQFPDLHSELNLSSLELGDSALYFCASSVDGSYEQYFGPGTRLTVT.

This chain uses TRBV5-1 with TRBJ1-1; 8 nucleotides match TRBD1. The junction had 4 bases not matched to a gene; V was cut back by 2 bases and J by 4 bases. Germline V gene lookup returns CDR1 SGHRS and CDR2 YFSETQ. The CDR3 runs to 14 residues. In DNA form, the CDR3 reads TGCGCCAGCAGCTTAGGGACAGGACTCACTGAAGCTTTCTTT. Protein product: CASSLGTGLTEAFF.

This clone was seen only once. This rearrangement joins TRBV6-4 to TRBJ1-1; a possible D gene is TRBD1 (5 bases). The germline V gene encodes CDR1 MRHNA and CDR2 SNTAGT. Trimming shortened V by 10 bases and J by 1 base, and 10 bases separated the two germline ends. The CDR3 has 12 amino acids. The CDR3 spells CATRDSNTEAFF. The DNA of the CDR3 is TGTGCCACCAGGGATTCGAACACTGAAGCTTTCTTT.

This sequence joins TRBV19 and TRBJ2-7; D not certain. V lost 5 bases and J 5 bases, leaving 13 bases between the germline ends. Germline CDR1 reads LNHDA; CDR2 reads SQIVND (reference sequence). There are 13 residues in the CDR3. The CDR3 spells CASSAAIGDEQYV. Here the CDR3 DNA reads TGTGCCAGTAGTGCGGCAATCGGAGACGAGCAGTACGTC.